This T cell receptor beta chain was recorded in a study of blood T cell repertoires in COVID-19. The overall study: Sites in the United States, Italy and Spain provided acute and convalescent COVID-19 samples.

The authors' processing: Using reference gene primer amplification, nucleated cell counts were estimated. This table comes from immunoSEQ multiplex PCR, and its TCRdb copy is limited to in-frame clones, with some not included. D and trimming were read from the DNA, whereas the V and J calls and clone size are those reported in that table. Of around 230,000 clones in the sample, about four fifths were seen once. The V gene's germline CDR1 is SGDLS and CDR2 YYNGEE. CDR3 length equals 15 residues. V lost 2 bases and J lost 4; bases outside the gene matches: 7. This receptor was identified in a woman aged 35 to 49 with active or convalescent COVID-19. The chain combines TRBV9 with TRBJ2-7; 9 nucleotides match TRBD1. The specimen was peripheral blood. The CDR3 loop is CASSVGGQGLYEQYF. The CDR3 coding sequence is TGTGCCAGCAGCGTCGGGGGACAGGGTTTGTACGAGCAGTACTTC.